The clone carrying this TCR beta chain was detected a few times. What it recognizes is unknown. The junction had 8 bases not matched to a gene; V was cut back by 5 bases and J by 6 bases. CDR1 is DFQATT, CDR2 SNEGSKA, per germline (reference sequence). The CDR3 covers 14 residues. The source of the sample is a study of T-cell reconstitution after alpha-beta-depleted transplantation in children. Whole-study results and caveats: Some patients' high day-60 TCRbeta diversity was traced to surviving recipient T cells and thymic progenitors. Diversity and T-cell counts at one year after transplant derived mostly from new T cells. In patients about two months after transplant, alpha-beta T cells reportedly arose from several hundred expanded graft clones.

Unique molecular identifiers were used to barcode this TCRbeta library. TCRdb reprocessed the PCR reads with MiXCR, giving one entry per CDR3 protein. The sample lists almost 500,000 distinct CDR3 sequences; about 10% were seen once. This TCR was recovered from a child aged 2-15 years with inherited bone marrow failure, due to receive a stem cell transplant. The chain joins TRBV20-1 to TRBJ2-7, with 12 bases identical to TRBD2. The sample in question was PBMCs, obtained before TCRalphabeta/CD19-depleted stem cell transplant. The CDR3 region has the DNA TGCAGTGCTGGGGGGCTAGCGGGAGGGAGCGAGCAGTACTTC. As protein: CSAGGLAGGSEQYF.